Below, 16 T cell receptor beta chains from the same sample are listed, as sequenced in a study of control samples from healthy donors and cancer patients. The repertoire was sequenced with immunoSEQ multiplex PCR; TCRdb's copy has only in-frame clones and lacks some. The table has around 68,000 clones, approximately 83% seen once. Source material: blood. Receptor source: a man in his 60s in good health.

V gene TRBV5-6 combines with J gene TRBJ1-6, with D hard to call. The CDR3 covers 18 residues. Per the germline V gene, CDR1 is SGHDT and CDR2 is YYEEEE. With 4 bases removed from V and 0 bases from J, the gap between germline ends came to 17 bases. This CDR3 reads CASSTAKGKSSYNSPLHF. The CDR3 DNA reads TGTGCCAGCAGCACCGCTAAGGGAAAAAGCTCCTATAATTCACCCCTCCACTTT.

The V gene is TRBV4-2, the J gene TRBJ2-3; possible D gene TRBD2, 7 bases. The CDR3 covers 16 residues. Germline CDR1 and CDR2: LGHNA and YNFKEQ. The germline V and J ends were trimmed by 0 bases and 3 bases, with 13 bases remaining between them. The CDR3 DNA reads TGTGCCAGCAGCCAAGATAGGGGGGGTGTGACAGATACGCAGTATTTT. Translated, it gives CASSQDRGGVTDTQYF.

The gene calls are TRBV7-9 and TRBJ2-2; TRBD1 matches at 10 bases. Germline trimming cut 5 bases from V and 5 bases from J; bases unmatched to any gene: 8. Germline V gene lookup returns CDR1 SEHNR and CDR2 FQNEAQ (reference sequence). There are 16 residues in the CDR3. The CDR3 DNA reads as TGTGCCAGCAGCCAAAAAATGGGACAGGGGACCGGGGAGCTGTTTTTT. It is translated as CASSQKMGQGTGELFF.

V usage is TRBV7-9 and J usage is TRBJ2-7, with D possibly matching TRBD2 (6 bases). Trimming left V 6 bases short and J 0 bases short, with 9 bases between. This CDR3 region has 13 residues. Germline values: CDR1 SEHNR, CDR2 FQNEAQ (reference sequence). The CDR3 loop reads CASSRGTSYEQYF. The CDR3 bases are TGTGCCAGCAGTCGGGGGACCTCCTACGAGCAGTACTTC.

The chain uses TRBV7-9 and TRBJ2-1; 8 bases match TRBD2. CDR3 length: 14 residues. Trimming at V came to 4 bases and at J to 9 bases, leaving 8 bases not matched to a gene. Germline V gene lookup returns CDR1 SEHNR and CDR2 FQNEAQ (reference sequence). CDR3 nucleotides: TGTGCCAGCAGCTGGACTAGCCTCGGCGTTGAGCAGTTCTTC. This gives the protein CASSWTSLGVEQFF. Based on the CDR3 plus reference TRBV7-9 and TRBJ2-1, the full variable domain is DTGVSQNPRHKITKRGQNVTFRCDPISEHNRLYWYRQTLGQGPEFLTYFQNEAQLEKSRLLSDRFSAERPKGSFSTLEIQRTEQGDSAMYLCASSWTSLGVEQFFGPGTRLTVL.

The genes are TRBV6-6 and TRBJ1-4; no definite D call. CDR1 MNHNY and CDR2 SVGAGI come from the germline V gene (reference sequence). Trimming shortened V by 0 bases and J by 3 bases, and 8 bases separated the two germline ends. This CDR3 is built from 15 residues. In DNA, the CDR3 is TGTGCCAGCAGTTACTCAGGATCGGCTAATGAAAAACTGTTTTTT. Protein product: CASSYSGSANEKLFF.

The gene calls are TRBV28 and TRBJ1-2; 8 bases are shared with TRBD1. CDR3 length equals 14 residues. With 6 bases clipped from V and 4 bases from J, the junction kept 7 bases outside the gene matches. Germline V gene sequence: CDR1 MDHEN, CDR2 SYDVKM. The CDR3 here is CASRHRGRGYGYTF. DNA of the CDR3: TGTGCCAGCAGACACAGGGGGAGAGGCTATGGCTACACCTTC.

The genes are TRBV5-8 and TRBJ2-1; TRBD1 or TRBD2 may be the D gene (6 bases each). The CDR3 contains 14 residues. The germline V and J ends were trimmed by 0 bases and 4 bases, with 8 bases remaining between them. Germline-derived CDR1 and CDR2 are SGHTS and YDEGEE. CDR3 nucleotide sequence: TGTGCCAGCAGCTTGGGGGGGGCTTACAATGAGCAGTTCTTC. This translates into CASSLGGAYNEQFF.

The chain combines TRBV6-5 with TRBJ1-2; no clear D gene. Germline loops: CDR1 MNHEY, CDR2 SVGAGI. The V and J ends lost 7 bases and 0 bases respectively, with 15 bases between them. CDR3 length: 15 residues. The CDR3 DNA sequence: TGTGCCAGCACCCCTGGGTGGGAAGCTAACTATGGCTACACCTTC. Translated: CASTPGWEANYGYTF.

The chain joins TRBV19 to TRBJ1-4; possibly TRBD1 for D (6 bases). Per germline, CDR1 LNHDA and CDR2 SQIVND (reference sequence). The germline V and J ends were trimmed by 5 bases and 7 bases, with 11 bases remaining between them. The CDR3 is 13 amino acids. This CDR3 is CASSYGGPEKLFF. CDR3 nucleotides: TGTGCCAGTAGTTATGGGGGGCCTGAAAAACTGTTTTTT. The full variable domain, in which reference TRBV19 and TRBJ1-4 provide the parts outside the CDR3, is DGGITQSPKYLFRKEGQNVTLSCEQNLNHDAMYWYRQDPGQGLRLIYYSQIVNDFQKGDIAEGYSVSREKKESFPLTVTSAQKNPTAFYLCASSYGGPEKLFFGSGTQLSVL.

V usage is TRBV7-9 and J usage is TRBJ2-3; D is undetermined. V was pared by 5 bases and J by 2 bases, with 11 bases between. Looked up from germline, CDR1 is SEHNR and CDR2 is FQNEAQ (reference sequence). CDR3 length: 14 amino acids. The CDR3 protein is CASSPLLATDTQYF. DNA of the CDR3: TGTGCCAGCAGCCCCCTACTCGCCACAGATACGCAGTATTTT. Filled out from reference TRBV7-9 and TRBJ2-3, the complete variable domain reads DTGVSQNPRHKITKRGQNVTFRCDPISEHNRLYWYRQTLGQGPEFLTYFQNEAQLEKSRLLSDRFSAERPKGSFSTLEIQRTEQGDSAMYLCASSPLLATDTQYFGPGTRLTVL.

This clone is a singleton in its sample. CDR3 nucleotides: TGTGCCAGCAGTGCCACTAGCTCCGGGGAGCTGTTTTTT. This sequence encodes CASSATSSGELFF. The chain has TRBV6-2 or TRBV6-3 and TRBJ2-2, with D maybe TRBD2 (6 bases). Germline-derived CDR1 and CDR2 are MNHEY and SVGEGT. The CDR3 extends over 13 amino acids. V lost 5 bases to trimming and J lost 6 bases, with 10 bases between them.

This chain joins TRBV3-1 (or the pseudogene TRBV3-2) and TRBJ1-6, with D perhaps TRBD1 (5 bases). This CDR3 comprises 15 residues. The germline V gene encodes CDR1 LGHDT and CDR2 YNNKEL (reference sequence). The germline V and J ends were trimmed by 1 base and 7 bases, with 11 bases remaining between them. CDR3 sequence reads: CASSQVGTGNSPLHF. The CDR3 nucleotides are TGTGCCAGCAGCCAAGTCGGGACCGGGAATTCACCCCTCCACTTT.

This clone was found a few times. This chain joins TRBV4-1 and TRBJ1-1, with TRBD1 as a possible D gene (6 bases). Trimming shortened V by 4 bases and J by 0 bases, and 15 bases separated the two germline ends. CDR3 length: 16 amino acids. Per the germline V gene, CDR1 is MGHRA and CDR2 is YSYEKL. CDR3 nucleotide sequence: TGCGCCAGCAGCCTTCGACAGGCTGCTATGAACACTGAAGCTTTCTTT. This encodes CASSLRQAAMNTEAFF.

The gene calls are TRBV5-4 and TRBJ2-1, with 12 bases matching TRBD2. Germline assignment: CDR1 SGHNT and CDR2 YYREEE (reference sequence). Trimming removed 5 bases from V and 8 bases from J; junction bases left unmatched: 11. The CDR3 runs to 16 residues. The CDR3 DNA is TGTGCCAGCAGAAGAAACTTGGGGACTAGCGGGTATGAGCAGTTCTTC. Encoded protein: CASRRNLGTSGYEQFF.

The chain carries TRBV6-2 or TRBV6-3 and TRBJ2-7; TRBD1 might be the D (6 bases). This CDR3 region has 17 residues. Per germline, CDR1 MNHEY and CDR2 SVGEGT. V dropped 3 bases and J dropped 4 bases, with 22 bases sitting between them. The CDR3 bases are TGTGCCAGCAGTTATCGACAGGAAGGGGCGTTCCGGTACGAGCAGTACTTC. This encodes CASSYRQEGAFRYEQYF.